This T cell receptor (beta chain) derives from a study of post-analysis software for immune sequencing data. Overall study: Relapsing-remitting, secondary progressive and progressive-relapsing courses of multiple sclerosis were included.

Study results and limitations: Relative to controls, patients with multiple sclerosis showed significantly lower normalized Chao1 diversity.

Incorporated into the TCR beta cDNA libraries were unique molecular identifiers, which served to reduce PCR and sequencing biases. MiXCR, applied by TCRdb to the PCR reads, yields one record per CDR3 protein. The sample comprises roughly 540,000 distinct CDR3 sequences, 34% of which are singletons, and approximately 5.4% rests with the top ten. With regard to this clonotype: Its antigen is as yet unknown.

This receptor was obtained from a girl between 2 and 17 years old with multiple sclerosis. Material: blood.

In DNA form, the CDR3 reads TGCGCCAGCAGCCCAAGGATGGGGCAAGAGACCCAGTACTTC. This translates into CASSPRMGQETQYF. The chain carries TRBV5-1 and TRBJ2-5, with D hard to call. Trimming took off 4 bases at V and 2 bases at J, with 12 bases between the two ends. This CDR3 region has 14 residues. Germline values: CDR1 SGHRS, CDR2 YFSETQ.